Detailed here is one T cell receptor beta chain. This clonotype occurred many times. The antigen it binds to is not known. No much larger clone exists at a distance of one base, and base qualities are not known. Reading the label with the study, this specimen's time point is: newly diagnosed GD, antithyroid drugs for less than 3 months. RNA was extracted from PBMCs in TRIzol for both TCR sequencing and RNA sequencing. Graves' disease was diagnosed according to American Thyroid Association guidelines. Patients for the study were recruited at an endocrinology department in Xi'an, China. Each patient gave 7.5 to 10 milliliters of peripheral blood, collected in an EDTA anticoagulant tube. Ficoll Paque Plus density gradient separation was used to isolate PBMCs, and no further T cell sorting was performed. An Agilent 2100 Bioanalyzer and agarose gel were used to check RNA quality, and a NanoDrop 2000 was used to measure RNA concentration.

Library prep was done by multiplex PCR. The run used an Illumina HiSeq 4000. CDR3 regions were amplified by Arm-PCR with iRepertoire HTBI primers to construct TCR beta libraries. Before sequencing, the PCR products underwent gel purification. On the authors' methods: Across samples, about 64 TRBV and roughly 15 TRBJ segments were identified and used for gene usage analysis of CDR3 amino acid clonotypes. COPE and FqMerger were used to merge the filtered high-quality paired reads into contigs. BLAST was used to align contigs to the IMGT TRBV, TRBD and TRBJ reference genes, and CDR3 was defined following IMGT. Highly expanded clones were defined as clonotypes with a frequency above 0.1%. Shannon entropy served as the measure of repertoire diversity, while the Gini coefficient captured V-J evenness. Public clonotypes were defined as clonotypes shared by more than one individual. TCRdb reprocessing: public reads trimmed at Q25 with fastp, clones called with MiXCR, in-frame beta chains kept. Rows with a matching CDR3 protein are joined into one entry that keeps the most common DNA and genes. For this entry, the V and J calls and clone size follow TCRdb and not the study's own pipeline. Present in this sample are about 530,000 distinct CDR3 sequences, about 16% of which were seen just once. Of the sample, approximately 25% falls within the top ten clones.

The data derive from a study of regulatory T cells in long-lasting Graves disease (dated by TCRdb to the early 2020s). Describing the broader study: Antithyroid drugs had been taken for less than 3 months by newly diagnosed Graves' disease patients. Patients with persistent Graves' disease were compared with patients with newly diagnosed Graves' disease using TCR sequencing and RNA sequencing of peripheral blood. The study was conducted in China and was registered as a clinical trial. A total of 35 or so samples underwent TCR sequencing: 13 from persistent and approximately 20 from newly diagnosed Graves' disease patients.

Results the study describes overall, beyond this receptor: The authors noted that the small sample size was a limitation that may lower accuracy. A larger number of public clonotypes was shared among persistent patients (about 2,700) than among newly diagnosed patients (approximately 1,000). Because the primary lesion, thyroid tissue, could not be accessed, the study looked at peripheral blood alone. Compared with newly diagnosed patients, persistent Graves' disease patients had lower TCR Shannon entropy and fewer highly expanded clones, which suggests clonal expansion. Sequencing and analysis were restricted to the TCR beta chain.

These data also formed part of another study, on T cells in Graves' hyperthyroidism and ophthalmopathy. As the second paper documents: Graves' hyperthyroidism was defined as stable when no progression to ophthalmopathy occurred over 18 months of follow-up. Hyperthyroidism patients were newly diagnosed, had a disease duration of under 2 months, and were aged 18 to 65 years. The study excluded patients with uncontrolled infections, other autoimmune diseases, pregnancy or lactation. Diagnoses relied on clinical symptoms, serum thyroxine and TRAb, thyroid ultrasound and orbital computed tomography. The first round of RT-PCR for the TCR CDR3 was performed with the HTBI primer set and the Qiagen OneStep RT-PCR kit. Most expanded thyroid clonotypes (frequency above 0.001) were also detected in blood, suggesting blood repertoires may reflect thyroid immune responses. A model built on a 13 V-J signature distinguished ophthalmopathy from stable hyperthyroidism, reaching roughly 88% sensitivity and about 81% specificity in cross-validation and 80%/75% in testing. In validation, the model predicted progression to ophthalmopathy a median of 6.5 months before onset, with approximately 71% sensitivity and 72.22% specificity. To identify TCR V-J signatures that set the groups apart, the researchers used a discovery cohort of 90 to 100 patients, made up of roughly 40 with Graves' ophthalmopathy and 57 with stable Graves' hyperthyroidism. An independent validation cohort of 18 to 20 hyperthyroidism patients and more than 15 patients who later progressed to ophthalmopathy tested prospective prediction of ophthalmopathy. The approximately 90 discovery patients were randomly split 7:3 into training and test sets. Thyroid tissue and blood T-cell repertoires from roughly 6 Graves' hyperthyroidism patients were also compared in the study. Following sampling, methimazole starting at 30 mg daily was given to hyperthyroidism patients, and high-dose intravenous methylprednisolone was given to ophthalmopathy patients. The libraries were constructed in a second round of multiplex PCR and then size-selected and purified. Paired-end sequencing of the libraries was performed with 100 bp reads on an Illumina HiSeq2000. SOAPnuke was used to process the raw data, removing reads that contained adapters or uncalled bases, had a mean Phred below 15, or lacked an exact match to the constant primer or identifier. COPE v1.2.5 was used to merge the high-quality paired reads, and each unique nucleotide sequence was defined as a clonotype. MiTCR v1.1 was used to align the clonotypes against IMGT TRBV, TRBD and TRBJ reference segments. The analysis included only V-J combinations with a frequency above 0.0001, which together covered around 99% of the repertoires. A TCS score was defined as the ratio of F50 (clonal expansion) to E x V (chaos), with BLOSUM62-based TCRdist applied between CDR3 peptides within each V-J. Welch's t-statistics and random forest reduced 450 to 600 V-J features to 13, which were used in a naive Bayes classifier (R e1071). Sample size was not statistically predetermined, and investigators were not blinded to group allocation. TCR Vbeta CDR3 sequencing of 120 to 150 peripheral blood samples (over 40 ophthalmopathy, around 80 hyperthyroidism and roughly 17 progressor patients) is reported in the paper.

The source was peripheral blood mononuclear cells (PBMCs), collected at new diagnosis, from a patient treated with antithyroid drugs. This receptor was obtained from a woman aged 35-65 years with Graves disease. Donor details come from another sample of the same person, matched by shared clones.

The CDR3 region reads CASSSGGVYGYTF. The nucleotide sequence reads TGTGCCAGCAGTTCCGGGGGAGTCTATGGCTACACCTTC. The rearranged segments are TRBV12-3 or TRBV12-4 and TRBJ1-2; the D segment could be TRBD1, given 5 matching bases. The CDR3 covers 13 residues, taking in both the cysteine and the phenylalanine. The CDR3 DNA has 39 bases and is translated from base 1. Between the V and J ends, shortened by 4 bases and 4 bases respectively, the junction contains 10 bases.